One and the same sample provided the 27 T cell receptor beta chains below, sequenced in a study of T cell repertoires in cytomegalovirus infection. TCRdb processed the reads anew with MiXCR; each CDR3 protein has one entry. The data hold about 220,000 distinct CDR3 sequences, with approximately 40% observed a single time. Their antigens are not known. This sample comprised CD8+ T cells from cultured PBMCs, obtained from culture after CMV antigen stimulation. Receptors were obtained from a human donor in good health (CMV status not recorded). Some clones in this sample may be carry-over from other donors' samples.

This rearrangement joins TRBV27 to TRBJ1-1, with D possibly matching TRBD1 (5 bases). V lost 0 bases, J lost 2 bases, and 28 bases lay in between. This CDR3 contains 21 residues. Germline V gives CDR1 MNHEY, CDR2 SMNVEV (reference sequence). The CDR3 loop is CASSLSPLVRGLNRFNTEAFF. In DNA, the CDR3 is TGTGCCAGCAGTTTATCGCCCCTGGTCCGGGGATTAAACAGGTTTAACACTGAAGCTTTCTTT.

This clonotype has just a few counts. This chain connects TRBV4-1 to TRBJ2-1; TRBD2 matches at 8 bases. V lost 4 bases to trimming and J lost 9 bases; unmatched junction nucleotides: 8. Germline V CDR1 and CDR2: MGHRA, YSYEKL. The CDR3 loop spans 14 amino acids. The CDR3 sequence is CASSLRRGDSEQFF. In nucleotides, the CDR3 is TGCGCCAGCAGCCTAAGGCGGGGGGATAGTGAGCAGTTCTTC.

This clonotype showed up just a few times. This sequence joins TRBV10-3 and TRBJ1-1, with D possibly TRBD1 on 6 matching bases. The V end was cut by 2 bases, the J end by 0 bases, with 10 bases between. CDR1 and CDR2 (germline): ENHRY, SYGVKD. This CDR3 region has 15 residues. The CDR3 region has the DNA TGTGCCATCAGTGAGCCGGGGGCATTGAACACTGAAGCTTTCTTT. Protein: CAISEPGALNTEAFF.

V usage is TRBV20-1 and J usage is TRBJ1-1, with a possible D match to TRBD1 (5 bases). Between the trimmed V and J ends, which lost 0 bases and 1 base, there was a span of 21 bases. The CDR3 extends over 18 amino acids. CDR1 is DFQATT and CDR2 is SNEGSKA in the germline V gene (reference sequence). The CDR3 nucleotides read TGCAGTGCTAGAGACTTATTGAGTGGGGTGGGACCGAACACTGAAGCTTTCTTT. Protein: CSARDLLSGVGPNTEAFF.

This clonotype was counted a single time. The chain couples TRBV20-1 to TRBJ2-6; unclear D gene. Trimming removed 1 base from V and 0 bases from J, with 19 bases in between. Germline CDR1 is DFQATT and CDR2 is SNEGSKA (reference sequence). The CDR3 has 19 residues. This CDR3 reads CSARVPRNKGSSGANVLTF. The CDR3, as DNA: TGCAGTGCTAGAGTCCCCCGAAATAAAGGAAGCTCTGGGGCCAACGTCCTGACTTTC.

This clonotype appeared a few times. This chain joins TRBV7-9 and TRBJ2-1; TRBD2 agrees at 9 bases. After removal of 4 bases from V and 8 bases from J, the junction contained 12 bases not matched to a gene. The CDR3 is made up of 16 amino acids. Germline loops: CDR1 SEHNR, CDR2 FQNEAQ (reference sequence). The CDR3 region has the DNA TGTGCCAGCAGCTCCCTTGGGGTAGCGGGAGTTGATGAGCAGTTCTTC. Protein sequence: CASSSLGVAGVDEQFF.

The J gene is TRBJ1-5, the V gene TRBV27; possible D gene TRBD1, 5 bases. Deletions cut 0 bases from V and 7 bases from J, with 19 bases between. The germline gives CDR1 MNHEY, CDR2 SMNVEV (reference sequence). There are 17 residues in the CDR3. CDR3 region: CASSLSINQPGEQPQHF. CDR3 coding DNA: TGTGCCAGCAGTTTATCTATTAACCAGCCGGGGGAACAGCCCCAGCATTTT.

The sample holds many counts of this clonotype. V usage is TRBV19 and J usage is TRBJ1-1, with no clear D. Trimming left V 8 bases short and J 3 bases short, with 4 bases between. Germline CDR1 and CDR2: LNHDA and SQIVND (reference sequence). This CDR3 has 10 amino acids. CDR3 DNA sequence: TGTGCCAGTCGGGACACTGAAGCTTTCTTT. The encoded protein is CASRDTEAFF.

The V and J genes are TRBV11-2 and TRBJ2-5; 7 positions agree with TRBD1. Losses at the gene ends were 4 bases for V and 5 bases for J; bases not matched to a gene: 10. The CDR3 sequence is 15 residues long. CDR1 and CDR2 from the germline V gene are SGHAT and FQNNGV. The CDR3 bases are TGTGCCAGCAGCTCCGGGGACAGTCGTGGGGAGACCCAGTACTTC. Its translation: CASSSGDSRGETQYF.

This chain joins TRBV19 and TRBJ1-1, with TRBD1 identical over 7 bases. V gave up 3 bases and J gave up 3 bases; unmatched junction bases: 13. CDR1 is LNHDA and CDR2 is SQIVND in the germline V gene (reference sequence). CDR3 length equals 17 residues. In nucleotides, the CDR3 is TGTGCCAGTAGTATTGGTCGTGGGGCAGGGGGTTACACTGAAGCTTTCTTT. Its protein product is CASSIGRGAGGYTEAFF.

The J gene is TRBJ1-5, the V gene TRBV12-3 or TRBV12-4; D not resolved. This CDR3 region has 13 residues. The V gene lost 6 bases and the J gene lost 2 bases, with 8 bases spanning the gap. CDR3 loop: CASSLDGNQPQHF. DNA for the CDR3: TGTGCCAGCAGCCTGGACGGCAATCAGCCCCAGCATTTT.

J is TRBJ2-6 and V is TRBV5-6; either TRBD1 or TRBD2 may supply D (5 bases each). Germline CDR1 is SGHDT and CDR2 is YYEEEE. The V end lost 0 bases, the J end lost 10 bases, and 14 bases lay between the germline ends. The CDR3 is 15 amino acids. CDR3 region: CASSLVRDLPNVLTF. CDR3 nucleotide sequence: TGTGCCAGCAGCTTGGTGAGGGACCTCCCTAACGTCCTGACTTTC.

V gene TRBV7-2 combines with J gene TRBJ2-7; TRBD1 matches at 9 bases. The length of the CDR3 is 14 residues. Germline CDR1 and CDR2: SGHTA and FQGNSA. The V segment lost 5 bases and the J segment 3 bases; nucleotides outside the gene matches: 5. CDR3: CASSAGTGIYEQYF. The CDR3, as DNA: TGTGCCAGCAGCGCCGGGACAGGGATCTACGAGCAGTACTTC.

This rearrangement joins TRBV7-2 to TRBJ2-7; 11 bases fit TRBD2. Per germline, CDR1 SGHTA and CDR2 FQGNSA. The ends lost 1 base at V and 7 bases at J; junction bases unmatched: 9. The CDR3 spans 16 residues. CDR3 sequence (DNA): TGTGCCAGCAGCTTAGTGGGTACTAGCGGGGGTCGGGAGCAGTACTTC. This encodes CASSLVGTSGGREQYF.

This clonotype was counted only a few times. J is TRBJ2-2 and V is TRBV24-1; D is ambiguous. Trimming took 3 bases from V and 1 from J, leaving 8 bases between them. The CDR3 has 15 amino acids. CDR1 is KGHDR and CDR2 is SFDVKD in the germline V gene. CDR3 region: CATSDRRRNTGELFF. As DNA, the CDR3 is TGTGCCACCAGTGATCGACGAAGGAACACCGGGGAGCTGTTTTTT.

This chain connects TRBV7-2 to TRBJ2-5, with D tentatively TRBD1 (6 bases). Germline CDR1 is SGHTA and CDR2 is FQGNSA. The CDR3 length is 14 residues. V lost 5 bases and J 2 bases, leaving 12 bases between the germline ends. CDR3 sequence (DNA): TGTGCCAGCAGCAGGACAGTTAGACAAGAGACCCAGTACTTC. It yields the protein CASSRTVRQETQYF.

This chain joins TRBV9 and TRBJ2-1, with 10 bases identical to TRBD2. Germline CDR1 and CDR2: SGDLS and YYNGEE. The V gene end was trimmed by 0 bases and the J gene end by 4 bases; junction bases not matched to a gene: 1. This CDR3 is built from 15 residues. This CDR3 reads CASSVATSGYNEQFF. Written as DNA, the CDR3 is TGTGCCAGCAGCGTAGCGACTAGCGGGTACAATGAGCAGTTCTTC. The complete variable domain, with remaining parts taken from reference TRBV9 and TRBJ2-1, reads DSGVTQTPKHLITATGQRVTLRCSPRSGDLSVYWYQQSLDQGLQFLIQYYNGEERAKGNILERFSAQQFPDLHSELNLSSLELGDSALYFCASSVATSGYNEQFFGPGTRLTVL.

This chain uses TRBV27 with TRBJ1-2; D ambiguous. This CDR3 is 15 amino acids long. V lost 5 bases to trimming and J lost 4 bases, with 17 bases between them. Germline CDR1 MNHEY, CDR2 SMNVEV (reference sequence). The CDR3 DNA reads TGTGCCAGCAGTCCACACCCCCCCGTTACCTATGGCTACACCTTC. Translation: CASSPHPPVTYGYTF.

The J gene is TRBJ2-7, the V gene TRBV20-1; D gene uncertain. The CDR3 is 12 residues long. V gave up 3 bases and J gave up 2 bases, with 8 bases separating them. In germline, CDR1 is DFQATT, CDR2 SNEGSKA (reference sequence). CDR3 sequence (DNA): TGCAGTGCTAGGGAGCAGCCCTACGAGCAGTACTTC. Encoded protein: CSAREQPYEQYF.

The CDR3 region has the DNA TGTGCCAGCAGCGATTTCGACAGGGGCACAGATACGCAGTATTTT. It is translated as CASSDFDRGTDTQYF. V and J are TRBV7-3 and TRBJ2-3, with TRBD1 matching 7 bases. The V gene end was trimmed by 5 bases and the J gene end by 1 base; junction bases not matched to a gene: 6. The V gene's germline CDR1 is SGHTA and CDR2 FQGTGA. This CDR3 spans 15 amino acids.

In its sample, this clonotype was seen many times. The chain employs TRBV5-6 and TRBJ1-5; D remains ambiguous. Germline V lookup: CDR1 SGHDT, CDR2 YYEEEE. The V end was cut by 7 bases, the J end by 0 bases, with 11 bases between. The length of the CDR3 is 14 residues. CDR3 residues: CASGLRLSNQPQHF. CDR3 DNA: TGTGCCAGCGGTTTGAGGCTTAGCAATCAGCCCCAGCATTTT.

This clonotype was found a few times. This chain uses TRBV7-4 with TRBJ1-5; 7 bases are shared with TRBD1. Germline values: CDR1 SGHVT, CDR2 SQSDAQ. CDR3 size: 15 residues. J was trimmed by 4 bases and V by 5 bases; bases with no gene match: 8. The CDR3 loop is CASSHLDRQNQPQHF. The CDR3 region has the DNA TGTGCCAGCAGCCACCTGGACAGGCAGAATCAGCCCCAGCATTTT.

This clonotype has just a few counts. The chain links TRBV2 to TRBJ1-1, with D tentatively TRBD1 (6 bases). The germline V gene encodes CDR1 SNHLY and CDR2 FYNNEI. Trimming pared 3 bases from V and 5 bases from J, leaving 19 bases between. The CDR3 has 16 residues. The CDR3 sequence is CASSEFKTGPRTEAFF. CDR3 nucleotides: TGTGCCAGCAGTGAGTTTAAGACAGGACCGAGGACTGAAGCTTTCTTT. Variable domain in full (rest from reference TRBV2 and TRBJ1-1): EPEVTQTPSHQVTQMGQEVILRCVPISNHLYFYWYRQILGQKVEFLVSFYNNEISEKSEIFDDQFSVERPDGSNFTLKIRSTKLEDSAMYFCASSEFKTGPRTEAFFGQGTRLTVV.

V gene TRBV7-8 combines with J gene TRBJ1-5, with D possibly TRBD1 on 6 matching bases. Trimming cost V 5 bases and J 0 bases, with 20 bases left between them. Germline assignment: CDR1 SGHVS and CDR2 FQNEAQ. The CDR3 is made up of 18 amino acids. The CDR3 is CASSQLKTNRDSNQPQHF. As DNA, the CDR3 is TGTGCCAGCAGCCAGCTAAAGACAAACAGGGATAGCAATCAGCCCCAGCATTTT.

The CDR3 nucleotides are TGTGCCAGTAGTATCTGGGGGGATAACTCCTACAATGAGCAGTTCTTC. It translates to CASSIWGDNSYNEQFF. The rearrangement uses TRBV19 and TRBJ2-1; possibly TRBD2 for D (6 bases). The CDR3 length is 16 residues. Trimming left V 3 bases short and J 0 bases short, with 12 bases between. CDR1 and CDR2 from the germline V gene are LNHDA and SQIVND (reference sequence). Variable domain in full (rest from reference TRBV19 and TRBJ2-1): DGGITQSPKYLFRKEGQNVTLSCEQNLNHDAMYWYRQDPGQGLRLIYYSQIVNDFQKGDIAEGYSVSREKKESFPLTVTSAQKNPTAFYLCASSIWGDNSYNEQFFGPGTRLTVL.

This chain joins TRBV29-1 and TRBJ2-7, with D perhaps given as TRBD1 or TRBD2 (5 bases each). The CDR3 totals 15 residues. The V and J ends lost 5 bases and 0 bases respectively, with 17 bases between them. Germline V gene data show CDR1 as SQVTM and CDR2 as ANQGSEA. The CDR3 bases are TGCAGCGTTAAAAGTCCGGGACCCAGCTCCTACGAGCAGTACTTC. Protein: CSVKSPGPSSYEQYF.

This clonotype was seen only once. The chain links TRBV4-1 to TRBJ2-7; 7 bases line up with TRBD1. After removal of 4 bases from V and 3 bases from J, the junction contained 6 bases not matched to a gene. Looked up from germline, CDR1 is MGHRA and CDR2 is YSYEKL. CDR3 length: 14 amino acids. Here the CDR3 DNA reads TGCGCCAGCAGCCCAAGGTGGACAGGCTACGAGCAGTACTTC. Protein sequence: CASSPRWTGYEQYF.